This TCR beta chain was identified during a study of shared clonotypes between healthy human individuals. Once extracted for a subset, genomic DNA was divided evenly among several immunoSEQ plates. As handled by the study authors: From ImmunoSEQ came sequences covering only the junction and carrying no quality scores, so filtering differed. Sequencing was performed with immunoSEQ multiplex PCR; in TCRdb, only in-frame clones are kept and a portion is missing. That table gives V, J and clone size, and the DNA gave D and trimming. The sample gives some 530,000 clones, 78% of which show up once; 9.5% to 15% is in the top ten. Details on this clone: Mismatch with germline at one junction end may stem from a read error.

Germline V gene sequence: CDR1 MGHRA, CDR2 YSYEKL. The CDR3 runs to 17 residues. The source is a woman aged 40-49 years in good health. Some clones in this sample may be carry-over from other donors' samples. Sequencing used PBMCs. The chain has TRBV4-1 and TRBJ2-1; possibly TRBD2 for D (5 bases). CDR3: CASSQVSTGNSNNEQFF. CDR3 DNA sequence: TGCGCCAGCAGCCAAGTCTCCACCGGGAACTCCAACAATGAGCAGTTCTTC.